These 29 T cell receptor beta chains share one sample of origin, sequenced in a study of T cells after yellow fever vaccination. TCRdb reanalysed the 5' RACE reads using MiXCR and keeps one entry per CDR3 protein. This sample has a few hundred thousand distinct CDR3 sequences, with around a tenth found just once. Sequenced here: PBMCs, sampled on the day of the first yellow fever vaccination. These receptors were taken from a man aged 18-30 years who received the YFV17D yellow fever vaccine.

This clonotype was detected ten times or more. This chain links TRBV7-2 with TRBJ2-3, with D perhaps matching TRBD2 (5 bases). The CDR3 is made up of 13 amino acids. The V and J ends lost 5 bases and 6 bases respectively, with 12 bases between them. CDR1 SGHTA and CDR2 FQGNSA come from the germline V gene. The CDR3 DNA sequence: TGTGCCAGCAGCCGGGGAGAAAGGGATACGCAGTATTTT. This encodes CASSRGERDTQYF.

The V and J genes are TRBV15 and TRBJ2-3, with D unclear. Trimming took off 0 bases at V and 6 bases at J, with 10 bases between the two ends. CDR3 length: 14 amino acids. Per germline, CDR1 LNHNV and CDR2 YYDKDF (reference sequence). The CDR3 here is CATSRDNVADTQYF. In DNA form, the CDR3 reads TGTGCCACCAGCAGAGATAATGTTGCCGATACGCAGTATTTT.

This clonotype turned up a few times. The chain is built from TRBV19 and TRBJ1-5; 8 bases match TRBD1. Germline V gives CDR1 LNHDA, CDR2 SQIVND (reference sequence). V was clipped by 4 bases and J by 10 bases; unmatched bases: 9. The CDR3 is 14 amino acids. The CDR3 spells CASSTWTGMEPQHF. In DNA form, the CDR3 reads TGTGCCAGTAGTACTTGGACAGGGATGGAACCCCAGCATTTT.

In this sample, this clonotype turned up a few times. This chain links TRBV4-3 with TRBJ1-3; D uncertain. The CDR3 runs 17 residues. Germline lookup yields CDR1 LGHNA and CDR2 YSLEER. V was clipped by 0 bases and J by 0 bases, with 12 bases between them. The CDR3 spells CASSQDFRRSSGNTIYF. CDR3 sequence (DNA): TGCGCCAGCAGCCAAGACTTCCGCCGCAGCTCTGGAAACACCATATATTTT.

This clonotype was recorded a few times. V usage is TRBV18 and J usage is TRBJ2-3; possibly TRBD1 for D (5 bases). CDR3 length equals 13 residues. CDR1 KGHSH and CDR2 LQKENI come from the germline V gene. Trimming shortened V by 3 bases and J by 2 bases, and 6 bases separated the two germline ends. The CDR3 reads CASSPTDTDTQYF. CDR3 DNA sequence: TGTGCCAGCTCACCGACAGACACAGATACGCAGTATTTT.

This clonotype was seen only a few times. The CDR3 DNA sequence: TGTGCCAGCAGCTTAAGGGTCGAAAACACCATATATTTT. It specifies CASSLRVENTIYF. This chain joins TRBV7-9 and TRBJ1-3; no firm D call. The ends were cut back, 2 bases at V and 6 bases at J, with 8 bases in the middle. Germline V gene sequence: CDR1 SEHNR, CDR2 FQNEAQ (reference sequence). The CDR3 runs to 13 residues.

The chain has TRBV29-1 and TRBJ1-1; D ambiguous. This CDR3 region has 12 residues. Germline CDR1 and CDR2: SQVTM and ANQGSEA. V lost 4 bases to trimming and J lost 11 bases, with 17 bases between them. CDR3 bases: TGCAGCGTTGGAGTGATTGGGGATTGGGCTTTCTTT. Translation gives CSVGVIGDWAFF. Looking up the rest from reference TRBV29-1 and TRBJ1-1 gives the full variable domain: SAVISQKPSRDICQRGTSLTIQCQVDSQVTMMFWYRQQPGQSLTLIATANQGSEATYESGFVIDKFPISRPNLTFSTLTVSNMSPEDSSIYLCSVGVIGDWAFFGQGTRLTVV.

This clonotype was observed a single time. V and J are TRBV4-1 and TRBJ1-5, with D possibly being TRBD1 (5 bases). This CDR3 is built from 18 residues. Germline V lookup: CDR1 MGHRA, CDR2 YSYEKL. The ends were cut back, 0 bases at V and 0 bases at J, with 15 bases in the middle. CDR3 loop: CASSQDPPGRHSNQPQHF. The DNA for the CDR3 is TGCGCCAGCAGCCAAGACCCTCCGGGACGGCATAGCAATCAGCCCCAGCATTTT.

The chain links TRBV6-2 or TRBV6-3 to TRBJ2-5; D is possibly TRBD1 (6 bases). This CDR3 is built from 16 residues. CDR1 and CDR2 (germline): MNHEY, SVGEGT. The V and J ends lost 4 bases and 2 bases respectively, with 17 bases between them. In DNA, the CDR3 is TGTGCCAGCAGTTCCCCGGACAGATCTCCGCAAGAGACCCAGTACTTC. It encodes CASSSPDRSPQETQYF.

The CDR3 is CASSIDRPNYYEQYV. DNA for the CDR3: TGTGCCAGCAGCATCGACAGGCCCAACTACTACGAGCAGTACGTC. The chain recombines TRBV7-6 with TRBJ2-7, with a tentative D call TRBD1 (6 bases). The CDR3 has 15 residues. The V gene lost 5 bases and the J gene lost 3 bases, with 17 bases spanning the gap. Germline V gene sequence: CDR1 SGHVS, CDR2 FNYEAQ.

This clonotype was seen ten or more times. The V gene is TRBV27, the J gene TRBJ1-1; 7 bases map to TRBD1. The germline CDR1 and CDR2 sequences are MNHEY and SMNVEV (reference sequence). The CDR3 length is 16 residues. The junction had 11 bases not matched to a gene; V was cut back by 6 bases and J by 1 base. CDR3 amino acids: CASSPARRDRNTEAFF. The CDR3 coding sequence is TGTGCCAGCAGCCCCGCCCGCCGGGACAGGAACACTGAAGCTTTCTTT.

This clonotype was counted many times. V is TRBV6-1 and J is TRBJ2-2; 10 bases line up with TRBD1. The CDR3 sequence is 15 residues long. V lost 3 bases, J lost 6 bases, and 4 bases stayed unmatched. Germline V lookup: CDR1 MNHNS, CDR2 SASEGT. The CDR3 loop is CASSDGQGGPGELFF. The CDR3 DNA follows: TGTGCCAGCAGTGATGGACAGGGGGGGCCCGGGGAGCTGTTTTTT.

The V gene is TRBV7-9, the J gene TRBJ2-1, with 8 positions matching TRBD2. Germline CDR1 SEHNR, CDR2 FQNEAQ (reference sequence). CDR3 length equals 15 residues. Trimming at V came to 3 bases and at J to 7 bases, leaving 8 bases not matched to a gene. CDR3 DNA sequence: TGTGCCAGCAGCTTGCGGGGGGCCGATAGGAATGAGCAGTTCTTC. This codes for CASSLRGADRNEQFF.

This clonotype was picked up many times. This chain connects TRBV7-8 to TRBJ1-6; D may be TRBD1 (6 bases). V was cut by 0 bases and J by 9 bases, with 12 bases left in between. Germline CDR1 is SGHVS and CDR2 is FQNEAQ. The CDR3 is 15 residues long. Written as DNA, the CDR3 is TGTGCCAGCAGCTTAGCCGGGAGAGGGGGTTCACCCCTCCACTTT. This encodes CASSLAGRGGSPLHF.

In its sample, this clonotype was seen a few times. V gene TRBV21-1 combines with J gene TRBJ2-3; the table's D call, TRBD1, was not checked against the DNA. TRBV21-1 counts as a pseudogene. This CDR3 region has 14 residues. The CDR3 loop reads CASDRTGCTDTQYF. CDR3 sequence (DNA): TGTGCCAGCGATCGGACAGGTTGCACAGATACGCAGTATTTT.

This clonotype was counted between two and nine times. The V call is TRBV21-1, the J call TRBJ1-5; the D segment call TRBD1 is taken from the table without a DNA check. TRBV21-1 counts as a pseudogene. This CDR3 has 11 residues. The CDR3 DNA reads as TGTGCCAGGGACAGGTTATCGCCCCAGCATTTT. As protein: CARDRLSPQHF.

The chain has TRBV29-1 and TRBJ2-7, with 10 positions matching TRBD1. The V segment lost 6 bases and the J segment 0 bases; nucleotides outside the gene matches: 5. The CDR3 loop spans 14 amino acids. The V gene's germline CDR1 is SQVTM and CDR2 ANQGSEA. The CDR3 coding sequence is TGCAGCGTCGGGACAGGGGTCCTCTCCTACGAGCAGTACTTC. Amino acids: CSVGTGVLSYEQYF.

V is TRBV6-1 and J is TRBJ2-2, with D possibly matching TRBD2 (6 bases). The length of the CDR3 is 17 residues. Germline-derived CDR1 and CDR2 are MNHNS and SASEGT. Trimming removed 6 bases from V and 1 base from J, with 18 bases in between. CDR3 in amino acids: CASSPWSSAGNTGELFF. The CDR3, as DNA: TGTGCCAGCAGCCCCTGGTCTAGCGCGGGGAACACCGGGGAGCTGTTTTTT.

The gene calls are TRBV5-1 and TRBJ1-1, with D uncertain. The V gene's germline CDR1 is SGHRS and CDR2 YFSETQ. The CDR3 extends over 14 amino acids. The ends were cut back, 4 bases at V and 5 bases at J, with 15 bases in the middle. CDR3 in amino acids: CASSVQEPGTEAFF. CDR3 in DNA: TGCGCCAGCAGCGTACAAGAGCCCGGGACTGAAGCTTTCTTT.

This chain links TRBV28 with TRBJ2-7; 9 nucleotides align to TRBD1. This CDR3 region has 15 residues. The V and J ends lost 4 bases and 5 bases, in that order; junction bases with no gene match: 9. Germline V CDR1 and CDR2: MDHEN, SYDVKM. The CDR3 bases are TGTGCCAGCAGTTCCCACTCGGGACAGGGAAACGAGCAGTACGTC. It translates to CASSSHSGQGNEQYV.

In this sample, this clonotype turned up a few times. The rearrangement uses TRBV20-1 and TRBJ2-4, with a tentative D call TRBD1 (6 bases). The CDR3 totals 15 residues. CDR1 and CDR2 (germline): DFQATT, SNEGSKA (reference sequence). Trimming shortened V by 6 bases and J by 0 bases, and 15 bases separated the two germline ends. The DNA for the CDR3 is TGCAGTGCCACCGGGACACCCATAGCCAAAAACATTCAGTACTTC. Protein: CSATGTPIAKNIQYF.

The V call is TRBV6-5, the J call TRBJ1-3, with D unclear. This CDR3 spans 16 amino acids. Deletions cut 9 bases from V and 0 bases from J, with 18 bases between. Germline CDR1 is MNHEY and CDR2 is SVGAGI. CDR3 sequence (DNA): TGTGCCAGTGCAGTTAGTAAAGAATACTCTGGAAACACCATATATTTT. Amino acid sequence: CASAVSKEYSGNTIYF.

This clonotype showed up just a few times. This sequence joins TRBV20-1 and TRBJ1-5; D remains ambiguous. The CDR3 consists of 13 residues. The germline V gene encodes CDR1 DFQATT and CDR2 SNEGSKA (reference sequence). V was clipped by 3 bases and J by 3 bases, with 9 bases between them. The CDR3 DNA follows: TGCAGTGCTAGGCGTACAAACAATCAGCCCCAGCATTTT. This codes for CSARRTNNQPQHF.

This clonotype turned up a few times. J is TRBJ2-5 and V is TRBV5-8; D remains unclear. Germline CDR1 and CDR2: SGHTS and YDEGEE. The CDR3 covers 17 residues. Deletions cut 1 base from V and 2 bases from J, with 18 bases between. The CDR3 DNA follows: TGTGCCAGCAGCTTGTGGGTTCGAAGGGATGGGCAAGAGACCCAGTACTTC. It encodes CASSLWVRRDGQETQYF.

CDR3 in amino acids: CASSPRQGYNEQFF. The DNA of the CDR3 is TGTGCCAGCAGTCCCCGACAGGGATACAATGAGCAGTTCTTC. The chain carries TRBV12-3 or TRBV12-4 and TRBJ2-1, with TRBD1 matching 7 bases. The CDR3 spans 14 residues. Losses at the gene ends were 5 bases for V and 4 bases for J; bases not matched to a gene: 5.

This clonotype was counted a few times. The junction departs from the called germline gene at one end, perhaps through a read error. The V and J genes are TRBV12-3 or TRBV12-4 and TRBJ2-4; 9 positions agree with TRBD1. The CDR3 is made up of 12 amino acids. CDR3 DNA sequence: TGTGCCAGCAGTTTGGCGGGGACAGGGTTTAACTTC. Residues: CASSLAGTGFNF.

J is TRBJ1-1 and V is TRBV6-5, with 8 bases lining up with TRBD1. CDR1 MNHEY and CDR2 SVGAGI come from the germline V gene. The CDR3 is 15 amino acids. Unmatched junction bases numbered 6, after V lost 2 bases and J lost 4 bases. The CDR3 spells CASSYGTGWPTEAFF. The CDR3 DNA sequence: TGTGCCAGCAGTTACGGGACAGGTTGGCCCACTGAAGCTTTCTTT.

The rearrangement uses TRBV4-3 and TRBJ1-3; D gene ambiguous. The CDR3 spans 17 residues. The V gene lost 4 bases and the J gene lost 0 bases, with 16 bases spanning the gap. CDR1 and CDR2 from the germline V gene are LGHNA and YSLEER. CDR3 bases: TGCGCCAGCAGCCGGACCCCATTGGAACCCTCTGGAAACACCATATATTTT. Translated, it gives CASSRTPLEPSGNTIYF.

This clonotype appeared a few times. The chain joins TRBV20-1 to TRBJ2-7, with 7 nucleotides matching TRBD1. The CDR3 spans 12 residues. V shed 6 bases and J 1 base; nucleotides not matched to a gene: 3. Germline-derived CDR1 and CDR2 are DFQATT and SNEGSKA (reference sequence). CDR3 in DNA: TGCAGTGCCACGACAGGGTCCTACGAGCAGTACTTC. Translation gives CSATTGSYEQYF.